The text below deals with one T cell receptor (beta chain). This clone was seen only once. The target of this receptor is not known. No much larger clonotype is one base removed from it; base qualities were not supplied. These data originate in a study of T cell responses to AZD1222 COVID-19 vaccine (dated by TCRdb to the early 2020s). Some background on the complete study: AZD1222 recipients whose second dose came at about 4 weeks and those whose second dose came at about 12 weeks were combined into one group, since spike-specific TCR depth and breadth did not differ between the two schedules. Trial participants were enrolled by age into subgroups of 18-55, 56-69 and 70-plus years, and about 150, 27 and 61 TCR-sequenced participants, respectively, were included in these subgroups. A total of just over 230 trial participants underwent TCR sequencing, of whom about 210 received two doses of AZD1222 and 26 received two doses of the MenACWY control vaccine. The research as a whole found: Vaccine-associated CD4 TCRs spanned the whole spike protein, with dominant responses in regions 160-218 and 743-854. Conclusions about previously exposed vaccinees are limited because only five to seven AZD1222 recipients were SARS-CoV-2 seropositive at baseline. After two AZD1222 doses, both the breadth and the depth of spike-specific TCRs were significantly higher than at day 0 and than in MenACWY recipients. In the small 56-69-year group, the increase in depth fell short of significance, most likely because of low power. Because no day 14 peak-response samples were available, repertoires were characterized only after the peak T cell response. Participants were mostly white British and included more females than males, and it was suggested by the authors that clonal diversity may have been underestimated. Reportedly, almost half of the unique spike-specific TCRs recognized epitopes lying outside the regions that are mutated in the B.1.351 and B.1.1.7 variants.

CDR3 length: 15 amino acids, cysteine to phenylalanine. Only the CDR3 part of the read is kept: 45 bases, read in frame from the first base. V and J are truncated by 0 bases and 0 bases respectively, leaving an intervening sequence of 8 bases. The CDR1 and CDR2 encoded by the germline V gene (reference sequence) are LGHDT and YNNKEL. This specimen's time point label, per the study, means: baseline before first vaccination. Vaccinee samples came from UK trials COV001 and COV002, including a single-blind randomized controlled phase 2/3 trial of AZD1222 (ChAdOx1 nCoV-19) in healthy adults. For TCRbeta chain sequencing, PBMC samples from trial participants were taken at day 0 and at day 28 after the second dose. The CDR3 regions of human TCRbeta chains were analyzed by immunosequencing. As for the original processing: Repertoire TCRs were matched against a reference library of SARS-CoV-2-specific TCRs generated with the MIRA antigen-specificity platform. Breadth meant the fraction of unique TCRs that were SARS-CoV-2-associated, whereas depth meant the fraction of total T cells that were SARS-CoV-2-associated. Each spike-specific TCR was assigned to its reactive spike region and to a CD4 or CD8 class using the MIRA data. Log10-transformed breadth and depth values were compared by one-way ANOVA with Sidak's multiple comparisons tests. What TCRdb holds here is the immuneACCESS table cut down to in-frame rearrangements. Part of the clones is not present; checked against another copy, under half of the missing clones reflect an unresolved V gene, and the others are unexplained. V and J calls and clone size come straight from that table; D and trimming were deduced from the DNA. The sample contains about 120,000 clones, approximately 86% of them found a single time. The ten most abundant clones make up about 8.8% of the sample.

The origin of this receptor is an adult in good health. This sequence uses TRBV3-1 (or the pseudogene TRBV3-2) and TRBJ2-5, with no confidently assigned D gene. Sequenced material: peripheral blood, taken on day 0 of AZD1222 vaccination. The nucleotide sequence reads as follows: TGTGCCAGCAGCCAAGATACCAGTAACCAAGAGACCCAGTACTTC. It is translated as CASSQDTSNQETQYF.